This entry concerns a single T cell receptor beta chain. Its antigen is not identified. These data come from a study of cytomegalovirus exposure and HLA in healthy donors. Sequencing used immunoSEQ multiplex PCR; TCRdb keeps in-frame clones, though not all of them. This sample carries some 110,000 clones, about 88% of them seen once, and the ten largest clones take 4% to 5.5%. V lost 1 base and J lost 6, with 9 bases in between. Germline V CDR1 and CDR2: MDHEN, SYDVKM. The CDR3 sequence is 14 residues long. Study-wide points: Rare sequences made up most TCRs, while some public TCRs were found in many donors. A later analysis found first-cohort TCR clusters tended to co-occur in the 90 to 150 validation repertoires.

The rearrangement links TRBV28 to TRBJ2-2; tentatively, D is TRBD2 (5 bases). The sample comprised PBMCs. This sequence originates from a young man in good health and CMV-seropositive. The CDR3 loop is CASSLLREAGELFF. CDR3 nucleotide sequence: TGTGCCAGCAGTTTATTGAGGGAAGCCGGGGAGCTGTTTTTT.